This T cell receptor (beta chain) was identified during a study of shared clonotypes between healthy human individuals. Trimming at V came to 0 bases and at J to 7 bases, leaving 5 bases not matched to a gene. The CDR3 runs to 15 residues. Germline V gene sequence: CDR1 LNHDA, CDR2 SQIVND (reference sequence). This clone was observed a single time. Naive-designated CD8 cells lacked CD45RO, were positively enriched for CCR7, and omitted terminally differentiated effector memory CD45RA+ cells. Under the authors' procedure: ImmunoSEQ junction-only sequences lacked quality scores, so their filtering differed. Libraries were prepared by immunoSEQ multiplex PCR; TCRdb keeps only in-frame clonotypes and omits some of them. D and trimming were read from the DNA, whereas the V and J calls and clone size are those reported in that table. The data contain around 600,000 clones, 90% to 95% of them singletons.

The V call is TRBV19, the J call TRBJ2-4, with 8 bases that match TRBD2. Sequenced: naive CD8+ T cells sorted from blood. The TCR sequence derives from a woman under 40 in good health. For the CDR3, the DNA is TGTGCCAGTAGTATAGATTACACGGGGGGGAACATTCAGTACTTC. Translated: CASSIDYTGGNIQYF.